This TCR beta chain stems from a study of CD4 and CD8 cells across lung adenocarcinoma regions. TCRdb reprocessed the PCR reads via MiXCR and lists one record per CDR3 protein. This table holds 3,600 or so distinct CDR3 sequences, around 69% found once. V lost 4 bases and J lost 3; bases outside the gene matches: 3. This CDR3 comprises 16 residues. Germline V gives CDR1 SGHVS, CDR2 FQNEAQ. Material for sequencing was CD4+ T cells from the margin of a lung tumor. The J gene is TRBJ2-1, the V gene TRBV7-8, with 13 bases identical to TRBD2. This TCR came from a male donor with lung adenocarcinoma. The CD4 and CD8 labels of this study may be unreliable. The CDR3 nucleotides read TGTGCCAGCAGCTGGGGACTAGCGGGGATCTACAATGAGCAGTTCTTC. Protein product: CASSWGLAGIYNEQFF. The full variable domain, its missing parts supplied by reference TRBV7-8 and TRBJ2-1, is GAGVSQSPRYKVAKRGQDVALRCDPISGHVSLFWYQQALGQGPEFLTYFQNEAQLDKSGLPSDRFFAERPEGSVSTLKIQRTQQEDSAVYLCASSWGLAGIYNEQFFGPGTRLTVL.